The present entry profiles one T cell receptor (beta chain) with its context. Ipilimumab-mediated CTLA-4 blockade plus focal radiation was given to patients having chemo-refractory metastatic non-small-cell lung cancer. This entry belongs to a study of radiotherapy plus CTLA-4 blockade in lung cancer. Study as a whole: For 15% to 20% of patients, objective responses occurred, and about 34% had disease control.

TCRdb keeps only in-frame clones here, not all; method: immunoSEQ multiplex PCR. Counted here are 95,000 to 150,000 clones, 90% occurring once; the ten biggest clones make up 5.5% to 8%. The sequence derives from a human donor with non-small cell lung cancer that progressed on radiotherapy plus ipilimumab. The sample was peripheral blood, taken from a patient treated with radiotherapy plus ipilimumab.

The CDR3 loop is CASSLDRADGELFF. CDR3 bases: TGTGCCAGCAGCTTAGACAGGGCGGACGGGGAGCTGTTTTTT. The V gene is TRBV7-9, the J gene TRBJ2-2; the D gene is possibly TRBD1 (6 bases). V gave up 1 base and J gave up 7 bases, with 10 bases separating them. This CDR3 has 14 residues. The V gene's germline CDR1 is SEHNR and CDR2 FQNEAQ (reference sequence).